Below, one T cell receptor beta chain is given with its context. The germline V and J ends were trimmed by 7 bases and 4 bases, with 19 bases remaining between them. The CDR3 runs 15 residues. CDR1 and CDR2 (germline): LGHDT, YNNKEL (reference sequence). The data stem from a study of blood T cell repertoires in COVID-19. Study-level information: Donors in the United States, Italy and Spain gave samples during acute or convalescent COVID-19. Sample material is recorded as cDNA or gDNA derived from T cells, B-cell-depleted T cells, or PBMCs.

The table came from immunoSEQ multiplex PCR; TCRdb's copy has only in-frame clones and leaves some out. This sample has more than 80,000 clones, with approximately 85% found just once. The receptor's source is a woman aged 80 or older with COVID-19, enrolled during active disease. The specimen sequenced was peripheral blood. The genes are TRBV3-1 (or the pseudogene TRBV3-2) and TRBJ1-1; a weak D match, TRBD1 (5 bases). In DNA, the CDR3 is TGTGCCAGCAACCACCCGGGGGAAGGTGGCACTGAAGCTTTCTTT. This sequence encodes CASNHPGEGGTEAFF.